The T cell receptor beta chain under discussion was sequenced for a study of cytotoxic CD8 clonotypes in ibrutinib-treated CLL. Study-level background: Results showed 25 or so partial and 2 complete responses; following median around 73 months, around 15 remained remitted, approximately 12 advanced. Productive templates averaged about 230,000 per sample, and productive rearrangements 90,000 to 100,000. Study findings and constraints: Public clonotypes occurred uncommonly; on treatment, they contracted or remained stable.

Produced via immunoSEQ multiplex PCR; TCRdb's table is partial and in-frame only. This table has more than 8,500 clones, approximately 57% appearing once. Germline CDR1 and CDR2: KGHSH and LQKENI. V was pared by 3 bases and J by 2 bases, with 3 bases of the junction left unmatched. The CDR3 spans 16 residues. This clone was detected once. What it recognizes is unknown. The chain employs TRBV18 and TRBJ2-2; 10 bases are shared with TRBD1. The receptor was derived from a human donor with chronic lymphocytic leukemia. The sequenced sample was PBMCs, obtained before ibrutinib treatment. The CDR3, as DNA: TGTGCCAGCTCACCTAGGGACAGGGGAAACACCGGGGAGCTGTTTTTT. Residues: CASSPRDRGNTGELFF. The entire variable domain, with the rest obtained from reference TRBV18 and TRBJ2-2, is as follows: NAGVMQNPRHLVRRRGQEARLRCSPMKGHSHVYWYRQLPEEGLKFMVYLQKENIIDESGMPKERFSAEFPKEGPSILRIQQVVRGDSAAYFCASSPRDRGNTGELFFGEGSRLTVL.